The text below deals with one T cell receptor (beta chain). Its antigen is unknown. The data belong to a study of T-cell memory formation after mild COVID-19. Study-wide points: Mostly located in CM and EM were contracting CD4+ clones, with contracting CD8+ clones located in EMRA.

Amplification by 5'RACE using constant-segment primers produced TCR alpha and TCR beta cDNA libraries that carried sample barcodes and UMIs. TCRdb analysed the 5' RACE reads with MiXCR anew, one entry per CDR3 protein. The data contain 300,000 to 400,000 distinct CDR3 sequences, 28% of them seen just once; the ten biggest clones take up approximately 13%. There are 16 residues in the CDR3. V lost 7 bases and J lost 1; bases outside the gene matches: 9. Sequenced material: PBMCs or a T cell subset sorted from them (not recorded which). The chain employs TRBV12-3 or TRBV12-4 and TRBJ2-7; 11 bases agree with TRBD2. The receptor's source is an adult woman who had mild COVID-19 (a few samples of this study predate the infection). Cell type and time point are not known. CDR3 sequence (DNA): TGTGCCAGCACCTCGTATACTAGCGGGGGATCCTACGAGCAGTACTTC. Its protein product is CASTSYTSGGSYEQYF.